A selection of T cell receptor beta chains follows, all from one sample in a study of blood T cells in healthy people across ages. TCRdb passed the 5' RACE reads through MiXCR, listing each CDR3 protein once. The sample includes about 1.8 million distinct CDR3 sequences, less than 50% seen only once; the top ten take 2.1%. The sequenced sample consisted of blood. The receptors were sampled from a woman aged 40 to 49 in good health. Each CDR3 is given with its conserved first and last residue. D genes are given only for firm matches. Where a row states a size, it is once, few, many or the class of an expanded clone; other rows omit it.

>16|TRBV6-2/TRBV6-3|TRBD2|few|TRBJ2-7
CASSYLRGASSYEQYF
TGTGCCAGCAGTTACCTGCGGGGGGCCTCCTCCTACGAGCAGTACTTC
>16|TRBV25-1|-|few|TRBJ2-4
CASSETGLGAKNIQYF
TGTGCCAGCAGTGAAACAGGCCTCGGGGCCAAAAACATTCAGTACTTC
>14|TRBV6-5|TRBD1|-|TRBJ2-7
CASHNRGRNNEQYF
TGTGCCAGCCACAACAGGGGGAGAAACAATGAGCAGTACTTC
>14|TRBV10-3|TRBD1|-|TRBJ1-6
CATAGQHGNSPLHF
TGTGCCACTGCGGGACAGCACGGTAATTCACCCCTCCACTTT
>16|TRBV7-2|TRBD2|-|TRBJ2-7
CASSFKTSGGYNEQYF
TGTGCCAGCAGCTTTAAGACTAGCGGAGGTTACAATGAGCAGTACTTC
>12|TRBV6-2/TRBV6-3|-|-|TRBJ2-5
CASSDPLNTQYF
TGTGCCAGCAGTGACCCCCTGAATACCCAGTACTTC
>14|TRBV2|TRBD1|few|TRBJ2-3
CASSEGTGGDTQYF
TGTGCCAGCAGTGAGGGGACAGGGGGAGATACGCAGTATTTT
>14|TRBV10-3|TRBD2|-|TRBJ2-1
CAISLAGSYNEQFF
TGTGCCATCAGTTTAGCGGGCTCCTACAATGAGCAGTTCTTC
>12|TRBV7-9|-|-|TRBJ2-4
CASSPPTPVQYF
TGTGCCAGCAGCCCTCCGACACCCGTTCAGTACTTC
>15|TRBV6-2/TRBV6-3|-|-|TRBJ1-2
CASSYSTGASYGYTF
TGTGCCAGCAGTTACTCGACCGGGGCCTCCTATGGCTACACCTTC
>14|TRBV27|-|once|TRBJ2-7
CASRRAGNSYEQYF
TGTGCCAGCAGACGGGCGGGAAACTCCTACGAGCAGTACTTC
>17|TRBV28|TRBD1|few|TRBJ2-5
CASTSEATGGPRETQYF
TGTGCCAGCACCTCTGAGGCGACAGGGGGCCCCCGAGAGACCCAGTACTTC
>16|TRBV6-2/TRBV6-3|-|few|TRBJ2-7
CASSYSAGGRSYEQYF
TGTGCCAGCAGTTACTCGGCCGGGGGCCGCTCCTACGAGCAGTACTTC
>14|TRBV20-1|TRBD1|-|TRBJ1-4
CSASHRGPNEKLFF
TGCAGTGCTAGTCACAGGGGACCTAATGAAAAACTGTTTTTT
>16|TRBV7-8|TRBD2|few|TRBJ2-5
CASSRLAGAFRETQYF
TGTGCCAGCAGTCGACTAGCGGGGGCCTTTCGGGAGACCCAGTACTTC
>15|TRBV4-2|-|-|TRBJ2-1
CASSQALLGGNEQFF
TGTGCCAGCAGCCAAGCCCTCCTCGGCGGGAATGAGCAGTTCTTC
>15|TRBV5-1|TRBD1|-|TRBJ2-7
CASRLRAGGAYEQYF
TGCGCCAGCAGATTGAGGGCAGGGGGTGCCTACGAGCAGTACTTC
>14|TRBV3-1|-|-|TRBJ2-1
CASSQFQLYNEQFF
TGTGCCAGCAGCCAATTCCAGCTCTACAATGAGCAGTTCTTC
>18|TRBV7-2|-|-|TRBJ1-2
CASNLRIPQSDANYGYTF
TGTGCCAGCAACTTACGAATACCACAGTCGGATGCTAACTATGGCTACACCTTC
>15|TRBV7-2|-|-|TRBJ2-6
CASRTGYSGANVLTF
TGTGCCAGCAGGACAGGCTACTCTGGGGCCAACGTCCTGACTTTC
>13|TRBV12-3/TRBV12-4|TRBD1|few|TRBJ1-2
CASTQGVGYGYTF
TGTGCCAGCACGCAGGGGGTAGGATATGGCTACACCTTC
>14|TRBV14|-|-|TRBJ1-1
CASSQEIRTSEAFF
TGTGCCAGCAGCCAAGAGATAAGAACCAGTGAAGCTTTCTTT